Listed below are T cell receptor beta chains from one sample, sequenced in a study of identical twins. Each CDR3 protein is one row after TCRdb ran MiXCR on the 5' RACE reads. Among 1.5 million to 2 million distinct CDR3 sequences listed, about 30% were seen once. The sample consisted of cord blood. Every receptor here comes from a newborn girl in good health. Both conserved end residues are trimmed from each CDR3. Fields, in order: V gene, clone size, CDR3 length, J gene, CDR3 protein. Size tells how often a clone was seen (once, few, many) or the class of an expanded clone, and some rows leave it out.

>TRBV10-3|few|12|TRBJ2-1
AISGLAGTNEQF
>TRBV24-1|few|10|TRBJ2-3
AAGQSTDTQY
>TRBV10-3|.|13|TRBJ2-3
AIGGQGGDTDTQY
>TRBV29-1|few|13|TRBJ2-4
SVEGTTGAKNIQY
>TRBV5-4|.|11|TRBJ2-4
ASSPPAKNIQY
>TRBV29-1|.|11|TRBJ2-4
SVGDASYNEQY
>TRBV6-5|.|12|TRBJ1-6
ASSRPSSGSPLH
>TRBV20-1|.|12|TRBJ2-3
SAIQPWGTDTQY
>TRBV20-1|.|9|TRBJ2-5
SASGVETQY
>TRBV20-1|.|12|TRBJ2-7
SASSALSSYEQY
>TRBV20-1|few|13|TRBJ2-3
SARGTPLPTDTQY
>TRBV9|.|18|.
ASSVEGLAGGINFYNEQY
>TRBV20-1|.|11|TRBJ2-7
SARVGWEHEQY
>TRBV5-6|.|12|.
ASSELKGGYEQY
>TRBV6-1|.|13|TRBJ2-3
ASRSRVTGGDTQY
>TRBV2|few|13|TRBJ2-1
ASSLAGGANNEQF
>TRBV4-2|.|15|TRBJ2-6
ASSQGRTRSGANVLT
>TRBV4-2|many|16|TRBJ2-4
ASSQDPSYLVAKNIQY
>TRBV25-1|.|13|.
ASSEGQVSYNEQY
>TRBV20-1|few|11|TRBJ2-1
SATGRTYNEQF
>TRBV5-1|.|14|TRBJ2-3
ASSLGGRSHTDTQY
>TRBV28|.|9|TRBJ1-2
ASSSEGGYT
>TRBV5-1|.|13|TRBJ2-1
ASSFGSGRANEQF
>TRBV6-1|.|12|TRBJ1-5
ASSDLQGRQPQH
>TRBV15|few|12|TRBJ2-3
ATTQLGGTDTQY
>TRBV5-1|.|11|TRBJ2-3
ASSLEGFNTQY
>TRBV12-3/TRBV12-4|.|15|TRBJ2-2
ASSFKGSLVLPGELF
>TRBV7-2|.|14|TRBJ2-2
ASSPRLAPNTGELF
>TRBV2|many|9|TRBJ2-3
ASREIDTQY
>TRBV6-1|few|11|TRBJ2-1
ASSEHIYNEQF
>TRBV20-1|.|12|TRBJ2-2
SAAGTKHTGELF
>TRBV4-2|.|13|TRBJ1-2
ASSQQGTDLYGYT
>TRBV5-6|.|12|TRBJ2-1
ASSTYGSYNEQF
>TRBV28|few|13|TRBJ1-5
ASSFVRGGNQPQH
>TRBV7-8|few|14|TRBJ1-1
ASTNLGHRRDTEAF
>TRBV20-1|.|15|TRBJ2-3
SARDLFSGVGTDTQY
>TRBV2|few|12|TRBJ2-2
ASSMGQGSGELF
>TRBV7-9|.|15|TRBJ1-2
ASSLVPLLVANYGYT
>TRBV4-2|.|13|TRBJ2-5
ASSLGPGRDNEQY
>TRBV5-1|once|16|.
ASSLLPTGDAFYNEQY
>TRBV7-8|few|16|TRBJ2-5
ASSLGGYVAVTQETQY
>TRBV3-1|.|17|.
ASSQVLLLAESSYNEQY
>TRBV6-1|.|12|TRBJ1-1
ASSNGPRNTEAF
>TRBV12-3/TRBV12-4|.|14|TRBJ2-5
ASSPLRRGGQETQY
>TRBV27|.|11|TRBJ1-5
ATSLSGNQPQH
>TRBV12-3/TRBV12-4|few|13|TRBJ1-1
ASIPGQGPGTEAF
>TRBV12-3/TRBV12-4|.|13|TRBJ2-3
ASSPLAGGPHTQY
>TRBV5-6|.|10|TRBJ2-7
ASSLLKYEQY
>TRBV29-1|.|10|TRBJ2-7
SAKALPDEQY
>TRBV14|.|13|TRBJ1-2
ASSRARDRGYGYT
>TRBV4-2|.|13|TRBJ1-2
ASSQDQPGDYGYT
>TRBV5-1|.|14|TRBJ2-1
ASSLEGLTLRNEQF
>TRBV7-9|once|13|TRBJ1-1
ASSFQGGLNTEAF
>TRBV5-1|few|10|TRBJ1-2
ASSTEAYGYT
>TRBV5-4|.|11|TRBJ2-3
ASSGPYGDTQY